This T cell receptor beta chain was identified in a study of T cell repertoires in cytomegalovirus infection. At the level of the study: Matching HLA type and CMV infection were both indicated by public TCR beta signatures. Study conclusions and caveats: Of the TCR beta families, the public ones yielded a cumulative frequency that identified carriers of CMV plus the relevant HLA. The ex vivo response was dominated by HLA-C-restricted CMV-specific TCR beta clonotypes.

The CDR3 totals 18 residues. Per germline, CDR1 LNHDA and CDR2 SQIVND (reference sequence). The V end was cut by 3 bases, the J end by 0 bases, with 15 bases between. This clonotype was counted ten times or more. Its matching antigen is unknown. TCRdb processed the reads anew with MiXCR; each CDR3 protein has one entry. The table records some 150,000 distinct CDR3 sequences, under 8% of them present only once. The sequence was obtained from a human donor in good health (CMV status not recorded). Some clones in this sample may be carry-over from other donors' samples. Source material: PBMCs. This chain uses TRBV19 with TRBJ1-6, with D perhaps TRBD1 (5 bases). The CDR3 here is CASSMEHRTSSYNSPLHF. CDR3 bases: TGTGCCAGTAGTATGGAACACAGGACCAGCTCCTATAATTCACCCCTCCACTTT. The whole variable domain, remainder taken from reference TRBV19 and TRBJ1-6, is DGGITQSPKYLFRKEGQNVTLSCEQNLNHDAMYWYRQDPGQGLRLIYYSQIVNDFQKGDIAEGYSVSREKKESFPLTVTSAQKNPTAFYLCASSMEHRTSSYNSPLHFGNGTRLTVT.